Listed here are 8 T cell receptor beta chains from one sample, sequenced in a study of T cells expressing NK-cell markers. TCRdb reprocessed the 5' RACE reads, with one entry per CDR3 protein and no DNA. With roughly 380,000 distinct CDR3 sequences in the sample, the ten largest clones hold over 4%. The specimen was blood T cells: a sorted CD56 or NKG2C T cell subset, CD4+ or CD8+ T cells, or bulk PBMC T cells (not recorded which). The source of these receptors is a man aged 18-70 years in good health.

The genes are TRBV2 and TRBJ2-5; TCRdb indicates TRBD2, and absent DNA this call remains unverified. The CDR3 totals 14 residues. The germline CDR1 and CDR2 sequences are SNHLY and FYNNEI. The CDR3 loop reads CASRGSGQQETQYF.

The J gene is TRBJ2-1, the V gene TRBV19; TCRdb gives TRBD1 as the D gene, but with no DNA this cannot be confirmed. The CDR3 length is 15 residues. Germline V gene lookup returns CDR1 LNHDA and CDR2 SQIVND (reference sequence). The CDR3 sequence: CASSPPRANKNEQFF.

The V gene is TRBV7-9, the J gene TRBJ1-2; TCRdb calls TRBD1, which cannot be checked without DNA. Per the germline V gene, CDR1 is SEHNR and CDR2 is FQNEAQ (reference sequence). The length of the CDR3 is 15 residues. This CDR3 is CASSLAGTKGQGYTF.

The chain combines TRBV28 with TRBJ1-1. CDR3 length: 14 amino acids. In germline, CDR1 is MDHEN, CDR2 SYDVKM. This chain's CDR3 is CASSLRRTHTEAFF.

The V call is TRBV13, the J call TRBJ1-1. Looked up from germline, CDR1 is PRHDT and CDR2 is FYEKMQ (reference sequence). CDR3 length: 18 amino acids. CDR3 region: CASSSHTRTSGTNTEAFF.

The chain has TRBV5-1 and TRBJ2-5. CDR1 and CDR2 from the germline V gene are SGHRS and YFSETQ. This CDR3 is 12 amino acids long. The CDR3 region is CASRVSQETQYF.

This chain uses TRBV5-1 with TRBJ2-1; TCRdb names TRBD1, which stays unverified in the absence of DNA. CDR1 is SGHRS, CDR2 YFSETQ, per germline. The CDR3 runs to 15 residues. CDR3 residues: CASSLRGDTYNEQFF.

The V and J genes are TRBV2 and TRBJ2-3. The CDR3 covers 16 residues. Germline V lookup: CDR1 SNHLY, CDR2 FYNNEI. CDR3 sequence: CASSEEFTPGTDTQYF.